The 29 T cell receptor beta chains presented below share a single source sample, sequenced in a study of T cell repertoires in cytomegalovirus infection. One entry per CDR3 protein results from TCRdb running MiXCR on the reads. The sample lists fewer than 200,000 distinct CDR3 sequences, 13% to 15% occurring once. Sequencing was carried out using PBMCs. These receptors came from a human donor in good health (CMV status not recorded). Some clones in this sample may be carry-over from other donors' samples.

This clonotype was counted ten times or more. The chain combines TRBV6-5 with TRBJ2-6, with 7 bases identical to TRBD1. The V segment lost 7 bases and the J segment 2 bases; nucleotides outside the gene matches: 14. CDR3 size: 18 residues. Germline CDR1 MNHEY, CDR2 SVGAGI. The CDR3 bases are TGTGCCAGCACCCGAACCGGGACAGCCTCCCCTGGGGCCAACGTCCTGACTTTC. Translating it yields CASTRTGTASPGANVLTF.

This clonotype was seen repeatedly, ten times or more. The chain carries TRBV28 and TRBJ2-1, with TRBD1 identical over 7 bases. In germline, CDR1 is MDHEN, CDR2 SYDVKM. The CDR3 is 17 residues long. V shed 4 bases, J shed 0 bases, and the junction held 9 bases outside the gene matches. The CDR3 sequence is CASSSDLTGSSYNEQFF. CDR3 DNA: TGTGCCAGCAGTTCCGACCTGACAGGGAGCTCCTACAATGAGCAGTTCTTC.

This clonotype was detected ten times or more. The genes are TRBV9 and TRBJ1-5; no firm D call. V was trimmed by 2 bases and J by 1 base, leaving 4 bases between them. The CDR3 is 13 amino acids. Germline V lookup: CDR1 SGDLS, CDR2 YYNGEE. The CDR3 protein is CASSVGSNQPQHF. The CDR3 bases are TGTGCCAGCAGCGTCGGCAGCAATCAGCCCCAGCATTTT.

This clonotype appeared many times. The chain couples TRBV19 to TRBJ1-1; D uncertain. This CDR3 is built from 14 residues. Germline V gene lookup returns CDR1 LNHDA and CDR2 SQIVND (reference sequence). V was pared by 3 bases and J by 1 base, with 9 bases between. The CDR3 region is CASSIPGGNTEAFF. The CDR3 bases are TGTGCCAGTAGTATCCCGGGCGGGAACACTGAAGCTTTCTTT.

This clonotype was picked up many times. The chain couples TRBV2 to TRBJ1-1, with 9 positions matching TRBD1. CDR3 length: 18 amino acids. Germline V CDR1 and CDR2: SNHLY, FYNNEI. After removal of 7 bases from V and 3 bases from J, the junction contained 18 bases not matched to a gene. The CDR3 here is CASTLIQGALDLDTEAFF. The CDR3 nucleotides are TGTGCCAGCACCCTAATACAGGGGGCTTTAGATTTGGACACTGAAGCTTTCTTT.

The V call is TRBV7-4, the J call TRBJ2-1, with a possible D match to TRBD2 (5 bases). V was cut by 4 bases and J by 6 bases, with 19 bases left in between. Looked up from germline, CDR1 is SGHVT and CDR2 is SQSDAQ. CDR3 length: 16 amino acids. In nucleotides, the CDR3 is TGTGCCAGCAGCTACCTAGCCGTGAGGGCCTTCAATGAGCAGTTCTTC. It yields the protein CASSYLAVRAFNEQFF. Complete variable domain (other parts from reference TRBV7-4 and TRBJ2-1): GAGVSQSPRYKVAKRGRDVALRCDSISGHVTLYWYRQTLGQGSEVLTYSQSDAQRDKSGRPSGRFSAERPERSVSTLKIQRTEQGDSAVYLCASSYLAVRAFNEQFFGPGTRLTVL.

At least ten counts were recorded for this clonotype. The chain links TRBV5-4 to TRBJ1-2; TRBD1 matches at 8 bases. V shed 5 bases, J shed 7 bases, and the junction held 10 bases outside the gene matches. From germline, CDR1 is SGHNT and CDR2 YYREEE (reference sequence). This CDR3 is 14 amino acids long. Written as DNA, the CDR3 is TGTGCCAGCAGGATTCAGGGGGCAAGTGGTGGCTACACCTTC. Translated: CASRIQGASGGYTF.

The chain links TRBV2 to TRBJ1-2; tentative D call: TRBD1 (6 bases). Germline CDR1 and CDR2: SNHLY and FYNNEI. The germline V and J ends were trimmed by 10 bases and 3 bases, with 12 bases remaining between them. This CDR3 has 12 residues. The CDR3 sequence: CAIRTEHYGYTF. The CDR3 DNA is TGTGCCATCCGGACAGAGCACTATGGCTACACCTTC.

The chain has TRBV6-2 or TRBV6-3 and TRBJ2-1, with 9 bases identical to TRBD1. J lost 4 bases, V lost 6 bases, and 4 bases had no gene match. The CDR3 covers 14 residues. The germline V gene encodes CDR1 MNHEY and CDR2 SVGEGT. The DNA of the CDR3 is TGTGCCAGCAGGGGGACAGGGTCTTACAATGAGCAGTTCTTC. Its protein is CASRGTGSYNEQFF.

In this sample, this clonotype turned up many times. V usage is TRBV10-3 and J usage is TRBJ1-5, with a weak D call TRBD1 (5 bases). CDR3 length equals 13 residues. Per the germline V gene, CDR1 is ENHRY and CDR2 is SYGVKD. V was cut by 9 bases and J by 0 bases, with 9 bases left in between. In nucleotides, the CDR3 is TGTGCCATAGGAGGGGATAGCAATCAGCCCCAGCATTTT. Residues: CAIGGDSNQPQHF.

This clonotype was seen many times. The V call is TRBV2, the J call TRBJ2-5; D possibly corresponds to TRBD1 (5 bases). Trimming removed 0 bases at V and 5 bases at J, with 7 bases between. Germline V gene sequence: CDR1 SNHLY, CDR2 FYNNEI. This CDR3 region has 13 residues. CDR3 in DNA: TGTGCCAGCAGTGAAGCGGGGCTCGAGACCCAGTACTTC. Translated: CASSEAGLETQYF.

This clonotype was detected ten times or more. This rearrangement joins TRBV12-3 or TRBV12-4 to TRBJ1-5; no reliable D call. The V end was cut by 3 bases, the J end by 3 bases, with 9 bases between. The CDR3 length is 14 residues. The CDR3 coding sequence is TGTGCCAGCAGTTTTGGGTCCGTCAATCAGCCCCAGCATTTT. Its translation is CASSFGSVNQPQHF.

The table lists this clonotype with a few counts. For the CDR3, the DNA is TGTGCCAGCAGTTACTCTGCAGGGTTGGATTTGGCGGCCAAAAACATTCAGTACTTC. This encodes CASSYSAGLDLAAKNIQYF. This chain connects TRBV6-2 or TRBV6-3 to TRBJ2-4; tentative D call: TRBD1 (5 bases). The germline V and J ends were trimmed by 0 bases and 1 base, with 19 bases remaining between them. Germline values: CDR1 MNHEY, CDR2 SVGEGT. This CDR3 contains 19 residues.

This clonotype was seen many times. The gene calls are TRBV7-2 and TRBJ2-2; 9 positions match TRBD1. Germline-derived CDR1 and CDR2 are SGHTA and FQGNSA. V shed 4 bases and J 7 bases; nucleotides not matched to a gene: 7. There are 15 residues in the CDR3. The CDR3 reads CASSSWTGVDGELFF. Written as DNA, the CDR3 is TGTGCCAGCAGCTCATGGACAGGGGTGGACGGGGAGCTGTTTTTT.

This clonotype has at least ten counts. The V call is TRBV7-2, the J call TRBJ2-1; D unclear. CDR1 and CDR2 from the germline V gene are SGHTA and FQGNSA. The V end lost 7 bases, the J end lost 9 bases, and 13 bases lay between the germline ends. CDR3 length: 12 residues. The CDR3, as DNA: TGTGCCAGCACCCTCGAACATCGTGAGCAGTTCTTC. Translated: CASTLEHREQFF.

This clonotype was detected many times. The J gene is TRBJ2-1, the V gene TRBV6-2 or TRBV6-3; perhaps TRBD2 as D (6 bases). The CDR3 extends over 13 amino acids. Germline loops: CDR1 MNHEY, CDR2 SVGEGT. CDR3 bases: TGTACATCAAGGCGGGGAGACCGAGATGAGCAGTTCTTC. Translating gives CTSRRGDRDEQFF.

The J gene is TRBJ1-2, the V gene TRBV12-5; no clear D gene. CDR1 and CDR2 from the germline V gene are LGHNT and FRNRAP. The CDR3 has 16 amino acids. Trimming took 6 bases from V and 2 from J, leaving 19 bases between them. The chain's CDR3 is CASGPDIRTGNYGYTF. The CDR3 coding sequence is TGTGCTAGTGGGCCCGATATCCGGACGGGAAACTATGGCTACACCTTC.

The V call is TRBV5-6, the J call TRBJ2-7; D is unresolved. The CDR3 is 13 amino acids. V shed 0 bases and J shed 3 bases, with 7 bases lying between them. The germline CDR1 and CDR2 sequences are SGHDT and YYEEEE. For the CDR3, the DNA is TGTGCCAGCAGCTTGGGTCGTCACTACGAGCAGTACTTC. This gives the protein CASSLGRHYEQYF.

At least ten counts were recorded for this clonotype. This rearrangement joins TRBV28 to TRBJ2-7, with 10 nucleotides matching TRBD1. The trim removed 4 bases at V and 0 bases at J, leaving 0 bases unmatched. Germline assignment: CDR1 MDHEN and CDR2 SYDVKM. The CDR3 spans 14 residues. In nucleotides, the CDR3 is TGTGCCAGCAGTTGGACAGGGGGCTCCTACGAGCAGTACTTC. Translating it yields CASSWTGGSYEQYF.

This clonotype was recorded at least ten times. J is TRBJ2-3 and V is TRBV7-2, with D tentatively TRBD1 or TRBD2 (6 bases each). Germline CDR1 SGHTA, CDR2 FQGNSA. V dropped 5 bases and J dropped 2 bases, with 17 bases sitting between them. The CDR3 covers 16 residues. CDR3 sequence reads: CASSPMGAGITDTQYF. DNA for the CDR3: TGTGCCAGCAGCCCTATGGGGGCGGGGATCACAGATACGCAGTATTTT.

In its sample, this clonotype was seen many times. This chain joins TRBV7-2 and TRBJ1-4, with 7 bases fitting TRBD1. The CDR3 contains 14 residues. Looked up from germline, CDR1 is SGHTA and CDR2 is FQGNSA. The trim removed 4 bases at V and 7 bases at J, leaving 6 bases unmatched. Here the CDR3 DNA reads TGTGCCAGCAGCTCACAGGGGTGGGGTGAAAAACTGTTTTTT. Its protein is CASSSQGWGEKLFF.

This clonotype was counted at least ten times. The CDR3 reads CAISDGGGTTDTQYF. The CDR3 DNA follows: TGTGCCATCAGTGATGGCGGGGGAACCACAGATACGCAGTATTTT. The chain uses TRBV10-3 and TRBJ2-3; TRBD2 aligns across 7 bases. Germline V gene sequence: CDR1 ENHRY, CDR2 SYGVKD. This CDR3 comprises 15 residues. Germline trimming cut 3 bases from V and 2 bases from J; bases unmatched to any gene: 5.

The genes are TRBV14 and TRBJ1-4; 7 bases match TRBD1. Germline values: CDR1 SGHDN, CDR2 FVKESK. The CDR3 length is 13 residues. The V segment lost 4 bases and the J segment 8 bases; nucleotides outside the gene matches: 4. The CDR3 nucleotides read TGTGCCAGCAGCCTCTACAGGGGAGAAAAACTGTTTTTT. Residues: CASSLYRGEKLFF.

The chain couples TRBV12-3 or TRBV12-4 to TRBJ1-3; a possible D gene is TRBD1 (6 bases). This CDR3 has 15 residues. V was trimmed by 6 bases and J by 0 bases, leaving 12 bases between them. CDR3 DNA sequence: TGTGCCAGCAGGCTAGGGGGGAGCTCTGGAAACACCATATATTTT. Its protein is CASRLGGSSGNTIYF.

The V call is TRBV10-3, the J call TRBJ1-6; TRBD1 is a possible D gene (6 bases). The V end lost 6 bases, the J end lost 5 bases, and 14 bases lay between the germline ends. Germline lookup yields CDR1 ENHRY and CDR2 SYGVKD. The CDR3 consists of 15 residues. The CDR3 sequence: CAIRVGGGDNSPLHF. In DNA, the CDR3 is TGTGCCATCAGAGTGGGGGGCGGAGATAATTCACCCCTCCACTTT.

The V call is TRBV27, the J call TRBJ1-5; a weak D match, TRBD1 (6 bases). The germline V gene encodes CDR1 MNHEY and CDR2 SMNVEV (reference sequence). Between the trimmed V and J ends, which lost 5 bases and 3 bases, there was a span of 11 bases. The length of the CDR3 is 14 residues. The CDR3 here is CASSPTGHNQPQHF. For the CDR3, the DNA is TGTGCCAGCAGTCCCACAGGGCACAATCAGCCCCAGCATTTT.

The V call is TRBV5-6, the J call TRBJ1-1; D is unresolved. The CDR3 has 17 residues. V lost 0 bases to trimming and J lost 5 bases, with 20 bases between them. Germline loops: CDR1 SGHDT, CDR2 YYEEEE. CDR3 bases: TGTGCCAGCAGCTTGGCCTCTCAAAGCTTTTATTTTACTGAAGCTTTCTTT. It specifies CASSLASQSFYFTEAFF.

The V call is TRBV6-5, the J call TRBJ2-3; the D is unclear. This CDR3 is 13 amino acids long. V lost 7 bases to trimming and J lost 2 bases, with 10 bases between them. CDR1 is MNHEY, CDR2 SVGAGI, per germline. The CDR3 bases are TGTGCCAGCAACGGGCCGTCCACAGATACGCAGTATTTT. Amino acids: CASNGPSTDTQYF.

A note on this clonotype: The junction differs from germline at one of its ends, possibly a read error. The chain recombines TRBV5-5 with TRBJ2-3, with TRBD2 matching 13 bases. Germline V gene sequence: CDR1 SGHKS, CDR2 YYEKEE (reference sequence). This CDR3 has 17 amino acids. CDR3 sequence reads: CARSLTLGLAGEDTQYF. CDR3 in DNA: TGTGCCAGAAGCTTGACCCTCGGACTAGCGGGAGAAGATACGCAGTATTTT.